The text below deals with one T cell receptor (beta chain). With a J-beta primer mix and a sample-barcoded 5' primer, a second PCR ran about 7 to 12 cycles. TCRdb independently ran MiXCR on the 5' RACE reads; one entry per CDR3 protein. Among 950,000 to 1,200,000 distinct CDR3 sequences listed, 35% to 40% were seen once. This sample is part of a study of blood T cells in healthy people across ages. CDR3 length: 17 residues. The germline V gene has CDR1 GTSNPN and CDR2 SVGIG (reference sequence). V lost 0 bases, J lost 0 bases, and 8 bases stayed unmatched. The J gene is TRBJ2-7, the V gene TRBV30, with 10 bases matching TRBD1. The sequence was obtained from a man between 18 and 35 years old in good health. Source material: blood. The CDR3 DNA reads as TGTGCCTGGAGTGTAGAGACAGGGGGCGACTACTCCTACGAGCAGTACTTC. Amino acid sequence: CAWSVETGGDYSYEQYF.